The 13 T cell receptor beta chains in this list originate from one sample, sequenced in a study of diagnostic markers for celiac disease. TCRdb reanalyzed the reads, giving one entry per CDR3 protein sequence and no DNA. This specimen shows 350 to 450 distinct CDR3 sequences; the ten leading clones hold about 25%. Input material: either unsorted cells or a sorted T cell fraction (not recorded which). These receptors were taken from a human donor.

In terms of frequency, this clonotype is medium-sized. CDR3 amino acids: CASSLRAGALNEQFF. The V and J genes are TRBV7-2 and TRBJ2-1. In germline, CDR1 is SGHTA, CDR2 FQGNSA. CDR3 length: 15 amino acids.

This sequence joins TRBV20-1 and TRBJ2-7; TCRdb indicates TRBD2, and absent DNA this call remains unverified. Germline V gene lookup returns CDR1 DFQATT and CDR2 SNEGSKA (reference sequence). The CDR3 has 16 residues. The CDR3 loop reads CSAFNPLQRPTYEQYF.

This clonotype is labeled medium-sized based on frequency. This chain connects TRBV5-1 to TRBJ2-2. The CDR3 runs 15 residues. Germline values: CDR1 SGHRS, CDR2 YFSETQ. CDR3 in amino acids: CASSLERGSTGELFF.

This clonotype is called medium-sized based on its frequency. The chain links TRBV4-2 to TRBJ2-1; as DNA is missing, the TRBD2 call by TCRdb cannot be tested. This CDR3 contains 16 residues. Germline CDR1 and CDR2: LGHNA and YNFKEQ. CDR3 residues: CASSQTTGTAVNEQFF.

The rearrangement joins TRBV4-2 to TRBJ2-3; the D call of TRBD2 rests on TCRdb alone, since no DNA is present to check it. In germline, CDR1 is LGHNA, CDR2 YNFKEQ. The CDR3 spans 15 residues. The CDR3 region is CASSQNLAVADTQYF.

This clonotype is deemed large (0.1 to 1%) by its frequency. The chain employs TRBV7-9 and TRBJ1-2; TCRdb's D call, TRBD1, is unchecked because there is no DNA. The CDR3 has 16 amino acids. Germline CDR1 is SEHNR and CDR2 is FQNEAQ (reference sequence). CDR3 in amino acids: CASSLDPGRGNYGYTF.

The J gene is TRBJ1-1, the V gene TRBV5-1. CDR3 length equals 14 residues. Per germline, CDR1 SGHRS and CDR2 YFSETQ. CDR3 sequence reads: CASSLEGQNTEAFF.

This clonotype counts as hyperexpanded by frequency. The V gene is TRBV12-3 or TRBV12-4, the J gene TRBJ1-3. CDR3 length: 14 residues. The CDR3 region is CASSPIVRGNTIYF.

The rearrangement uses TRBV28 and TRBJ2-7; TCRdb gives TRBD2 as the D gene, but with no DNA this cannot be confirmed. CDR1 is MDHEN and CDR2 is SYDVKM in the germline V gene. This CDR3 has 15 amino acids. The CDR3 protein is CASSWGLAGVDEQYF.

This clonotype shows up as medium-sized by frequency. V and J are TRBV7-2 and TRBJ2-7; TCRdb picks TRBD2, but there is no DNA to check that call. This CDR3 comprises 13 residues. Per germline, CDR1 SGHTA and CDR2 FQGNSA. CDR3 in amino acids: CASSFRPGDEQYF.

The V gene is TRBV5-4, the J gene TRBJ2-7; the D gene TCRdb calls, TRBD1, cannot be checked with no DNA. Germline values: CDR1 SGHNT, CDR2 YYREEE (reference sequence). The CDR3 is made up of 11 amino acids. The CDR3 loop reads CASSLRGEQYF.

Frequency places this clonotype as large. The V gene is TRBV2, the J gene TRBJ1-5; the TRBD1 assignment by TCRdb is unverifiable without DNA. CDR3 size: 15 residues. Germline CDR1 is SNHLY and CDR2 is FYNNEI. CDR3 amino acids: CASAGVSGGNQPQHF.

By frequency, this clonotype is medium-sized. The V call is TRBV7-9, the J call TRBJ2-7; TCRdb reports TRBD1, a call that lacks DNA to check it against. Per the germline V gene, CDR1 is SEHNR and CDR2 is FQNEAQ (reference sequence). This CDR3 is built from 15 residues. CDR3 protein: CASSPAEGDPYEQYF.